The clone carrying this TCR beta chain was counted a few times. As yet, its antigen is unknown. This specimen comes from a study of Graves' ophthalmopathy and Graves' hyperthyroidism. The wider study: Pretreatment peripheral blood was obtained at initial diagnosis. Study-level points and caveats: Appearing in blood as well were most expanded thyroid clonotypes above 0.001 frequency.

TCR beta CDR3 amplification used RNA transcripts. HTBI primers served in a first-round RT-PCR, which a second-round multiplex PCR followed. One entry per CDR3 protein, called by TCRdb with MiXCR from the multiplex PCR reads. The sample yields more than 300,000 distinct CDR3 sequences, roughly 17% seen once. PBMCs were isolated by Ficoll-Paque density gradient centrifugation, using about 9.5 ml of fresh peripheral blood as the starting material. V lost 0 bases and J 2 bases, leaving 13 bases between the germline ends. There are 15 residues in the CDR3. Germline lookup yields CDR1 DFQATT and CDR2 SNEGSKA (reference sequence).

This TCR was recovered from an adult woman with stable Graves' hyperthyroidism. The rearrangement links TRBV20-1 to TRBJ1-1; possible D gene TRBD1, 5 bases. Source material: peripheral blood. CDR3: CSARDPGLSNTEAFF. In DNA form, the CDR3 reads TGCAGTGCTAGAGACCCGGGACTCTCTAACACTGAAGCTTTCTTT.